The 8 T cell receptor beta chains given below trace back to one sample, sequenced in a study of CD8 T cells in Susac syndrome. The authors reverse transcribed roughly 0.5 to 1 ug RNA with random hexamers. MiXCR, run by TCRdb on the immunoSEQ multiplex PCR reads, gives a single entry per CDR3 protein. In the table there are approximately 300,000 distinct CDR3 sequences, 85% of which are singletons. What was sequenced was CD8+ T cells from PBMCs. These receptor sequences come from a human donor with multiple sclerosis.

The chain joins TRBV29-1 to TRBJ1-1, with 11 bases that match TRBD1. V was clipped by 6 bases and J by 5 bases; unmatched bases: 5. The CDR3 is 13 amino acids. Germline CDR1 SQVTM, CDR2 ANQGSEA. The CDR3 sequence is CSVLGQGVTEAFF. The CDR3 region has the DNA TGCAGCGTCTTGGGACAGGGGGTAACTGAAGCTTTCTTT. The full variable domain, in which reference TRBV29-1 and TRBJ1-1 provide the parts outside the CDR3, is SAVISQKPSRDICQRGTSLTIQCQVDSQVTMMFWYRQQPGQSLTLIATANQGSEATYESGFVIDKFPISRPNLTFSTLTVSNMSPEDSSIYLCSVLGQGVTEAFFGQGTRLTVV.

The chain uses TRBV7-9 and TRBJ1-4, with D hard to call. Trimming removed 4 bases from V and 8 bases from J, with 11 bases in between. The CDR3 covers 13 residues. The germline V gene encodes CDR1 SEHNR and CDR2 FQNEAQ (reference sequence). The CDR3, as DNA: TGTGCCAGCAGCTCGTTATTCGGCGAAAAACTGTTTTTT. It yields the protein CASSSLFGEKLFF.

The genes are TRBV23-1 and TRBJ2-1; TRBD1 agrees at 9 bases. TRBV23-1 is designated an ORF whose function remains uncertain. Unmatched junction bases numbered 1, after V lost 0 bases and J lost 7 bases. CDR3 length equals 14 residues. CDR3 sequence reads: CASSQSTGGNEQFF. The CDR3 DNA reads TGCGCCAGCAGTCAATCGACAGGGGGGAATGAGCAGTTCTTC.

The rearrangement joins TRBV29-1 to TRBJ2-7, with D uncertain. The germline V and J ends were trimmed by 3 bases and 6 bases, with 9 bases remaining between them. The CDR3 loop spans 11 amino acids. Germline CDR1 and CDR2: SQVTM and ANQGSEA. CDR3 protein: CSVDPSCEQYF. In nucleotides, the CDR3 is TGCAGCGTTGACCCCAGCTGCGAGCAGTACTTC.

A single count supports this clonotype. The chain has TRBV27 and TRBJ1-2; unclear D gene. The ends were cut back, 2 bases at V and 2 bases at J, with 9 bases in the middle. This CDR3 comprises 14 residues. Germline V lookup: CDR1 MNHEY, CDR2 SMNVEV (reference sequence). The CDR3 DNA follows: TGTGCCAGCAGTTTAGGCAGAACGAACTATGGCTACACCTTC. Translated, it gives CASSLGRTNYGYTF.

The CDR3 loop is CASSVGRQLTGELFF. As DNA, the CDR3 is TGTGCCAGCAGCGTAGGTCGACAGTTAACCGGGGAGCTGTTTTTT. The J gene is TRBJ2-2, the V gene TRBV9; tentative D call: TRBD1 (5 bases). Germline CDR1 is SGDLS and CDR2 is YYNGEE. V lost 0 bases, J lost 5 bases, and 11 bases lay in between. This CDR3 comprises 15 residues.

The chain is built from TRBV27 and TRBJ2-2, with a tentative D call TRBD1 (5 bases). Germline CDR1 MNHEY, CDR2 SMNVEV (reference sequence). This CDR3 spans 14 amino acids. The V gene lost 3 bases and the J gene lost 4 bases, with 9 bases spanning the gap. The CDR3 is CASSFLGPTGELFF. As DNA, the CDR3 is TGTGCCAGCAGTTTTCTGGGGCCCACCGGGGAGCTGTTTTTT.

This sequence joins TRBV15 and TRBJ1-1, with D maybe TRBD1 (6 bases). This CDR3 region has 14 residues. The germline V gene encodes CDR1 LNHNV and CDR2 YYDKDF (reference sequence). The V end lost 6 bases, the J end lost 1 base, and 12 bases lay between the germline ends. The CDR3 nucleotides are TGTGCCACCAGTTTTACACAGGGGAACACTGAAGCTTTCTTT. It is translated as CATSFTQGNTEAFF.